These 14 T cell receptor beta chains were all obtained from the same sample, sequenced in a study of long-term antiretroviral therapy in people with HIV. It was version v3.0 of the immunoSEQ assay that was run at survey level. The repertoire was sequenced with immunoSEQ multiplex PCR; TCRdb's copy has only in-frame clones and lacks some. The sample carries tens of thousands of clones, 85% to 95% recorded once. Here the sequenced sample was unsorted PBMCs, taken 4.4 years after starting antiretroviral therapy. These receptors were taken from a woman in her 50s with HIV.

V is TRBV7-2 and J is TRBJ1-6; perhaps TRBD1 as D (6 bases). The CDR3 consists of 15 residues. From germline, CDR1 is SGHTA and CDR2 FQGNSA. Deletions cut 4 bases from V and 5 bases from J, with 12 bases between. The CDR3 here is CASSSIGGNNSPLHF. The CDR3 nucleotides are TGTGCCAGCAGCTCGATAGGGGGTAATAATTCACCCCTCCACTTT.

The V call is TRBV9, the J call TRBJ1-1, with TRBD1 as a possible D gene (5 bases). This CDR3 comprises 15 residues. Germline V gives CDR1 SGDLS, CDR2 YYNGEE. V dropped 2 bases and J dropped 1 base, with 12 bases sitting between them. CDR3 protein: CASSVVGGGNTEAFF. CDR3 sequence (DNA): TGTGCCAGCAGCGTCGTTGGGGGGGGGAACACTGAAGCTTTCTTT.

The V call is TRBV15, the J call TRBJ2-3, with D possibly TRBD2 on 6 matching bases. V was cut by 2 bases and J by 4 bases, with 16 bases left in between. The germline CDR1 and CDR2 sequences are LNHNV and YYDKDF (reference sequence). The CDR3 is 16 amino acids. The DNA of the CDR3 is TGTGCCACCAGCAGACCCCTGCGCGGGGTACCAGATACGCAGTATTTT. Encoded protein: CATSRPLRGVPDTQYF.

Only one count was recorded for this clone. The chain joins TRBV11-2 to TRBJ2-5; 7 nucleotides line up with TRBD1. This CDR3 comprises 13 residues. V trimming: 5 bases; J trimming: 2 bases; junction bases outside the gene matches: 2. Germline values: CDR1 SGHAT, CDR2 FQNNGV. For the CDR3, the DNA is TGTGCCAGCAGCCGGGACAGTCAAGAGACCCAGTACTTC. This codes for CASSRDSQETQYF.

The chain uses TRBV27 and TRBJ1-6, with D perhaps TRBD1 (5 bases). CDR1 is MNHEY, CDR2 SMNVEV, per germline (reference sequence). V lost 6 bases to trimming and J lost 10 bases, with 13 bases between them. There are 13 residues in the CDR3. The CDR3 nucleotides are TGTGCCAGCAGGGGGCCAGGACTATCACCCCTCCACTTT. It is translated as CASRGPGLSPLHF.

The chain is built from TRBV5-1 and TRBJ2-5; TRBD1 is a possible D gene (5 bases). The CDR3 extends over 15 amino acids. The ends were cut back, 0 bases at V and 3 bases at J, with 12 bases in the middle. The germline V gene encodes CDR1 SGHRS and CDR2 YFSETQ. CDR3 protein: CASSLAGGREETQYF. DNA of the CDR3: TGCGCCAGCAGCTTGGCCGGTGGCAGGGAAGAGACCCAGTACTTC.

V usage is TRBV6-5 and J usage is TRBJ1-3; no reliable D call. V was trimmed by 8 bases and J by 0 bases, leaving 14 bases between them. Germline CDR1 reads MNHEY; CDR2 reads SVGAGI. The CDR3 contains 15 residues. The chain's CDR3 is CASGYIRASGNTIYF. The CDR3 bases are TGTGCCAGCGGATATATACGGGCCTCTGGAAACACCATATATTTT.

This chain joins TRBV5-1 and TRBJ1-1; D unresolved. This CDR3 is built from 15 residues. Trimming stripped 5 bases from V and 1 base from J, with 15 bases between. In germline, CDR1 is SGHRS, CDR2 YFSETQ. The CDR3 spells CASRSQTYANTEAFF. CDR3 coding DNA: TGCGCCAGCAGATCTCAGACATACGCGAACACTGAAGCTTTCTTT.

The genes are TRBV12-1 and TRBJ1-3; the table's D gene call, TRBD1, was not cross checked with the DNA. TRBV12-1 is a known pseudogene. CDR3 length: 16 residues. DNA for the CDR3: TGTGCCAGCAGCCCAACCTATCTGGGACATTTAAACACCATATATTTT. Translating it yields CASSPTYLGHLNTIYF.

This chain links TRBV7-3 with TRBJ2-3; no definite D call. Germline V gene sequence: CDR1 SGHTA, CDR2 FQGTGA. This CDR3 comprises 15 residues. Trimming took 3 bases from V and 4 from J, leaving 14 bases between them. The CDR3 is CASSLGLGWSDTQYF. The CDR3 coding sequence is TGTGCCAGCAGCTTGGGCTTGGGGTGGTCAGATACGCAGTATTTT.

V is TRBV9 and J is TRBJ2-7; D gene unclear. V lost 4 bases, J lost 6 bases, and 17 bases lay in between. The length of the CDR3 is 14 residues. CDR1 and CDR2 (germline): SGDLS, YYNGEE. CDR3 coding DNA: TGTGCCAGCAGCCCGGCGAACAAACCGACCGAGCAGTACTTC. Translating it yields CASSPANKPTEQYF.

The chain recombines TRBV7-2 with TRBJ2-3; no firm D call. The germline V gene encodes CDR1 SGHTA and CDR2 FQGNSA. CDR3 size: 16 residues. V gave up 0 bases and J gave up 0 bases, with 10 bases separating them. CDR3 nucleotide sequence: TGTGCCAGCAGCTTAGCACAAACGGCTAGCACAGATACGCAGTATTTT. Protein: CASSLAQTASTDTQYF.

The CDR3 spells CAISGGMDNEQFF. The CDR3 DNA reads TGTGCCATCAGTGGCGGTATGGACAATGAGCAGTTCTTC. The rearrangement joins TRBV10-3 to TRBJ2-1; D remains unclear. The germline gives CDR1 ENHRY, CDR2 SYGVKD. The V gene lost 4 bases and the J gene lost 5 bases, with 9 bases spanning the gap. This CDR3 region has 13 residues.

CDR3 region: CASSYDGQLTNEKLFF. The CDR3 DNA sequence: TGTGCCAGCAGTTACGATGGACAGCTGACTAATGAAAAACTGTTTTTT. The rearrangement joins TRBV6-6 to TRBJ1-4; weak D call: TRBD1 (6 bases). Germline values: CDR1 MNHNY, CDR2 SVGAGI (reference sequence). The CDR3 runs to 16 residues. Trimming cost V 2 bases and J 2 bases, with 12 bases left between them.